The rows below give T cell receptor beta chains drawn from one sample of a study of T cell responses to AZD1222 COVID-19 vaccine. The method was immunoSEQ multiplex PCR; TCRdb's version includes in-frame clones alone and lacks a portion of them. The sample lists 90,000 to 130,000 clones, 65% to 85% occurring once. The input for sequencing was peripheral blood, taken on day 0 of AZD1222 vaccination. These receptors all come from an adult in good health. The CDR3 runs from the conserved cysteine through the conserved F or W. The D gene is left open where the match is weak. The size field is filled for only some rows; it gives once, few, many or a size class.

d_gene | j_gene | v_gene | abundance | CDR3nt | CDR3aa
NA | TRBJ2-1 | TRBV5-1 | NA | TGCGCCAGCAGCTTGGCCAGCTCCTACAATGAGCAGTTCTTC | CASSLASSYNEQFF
NA | TRBJ2-7 | TRBV5-4 | many | TGTGCCAGCAGCCAGTTTCCGGGCCCGTGGGAGCAGTACTTC | CASSQFPGPWEQYF
TRBD1 | TRBJ1-5 | TRBV18 | NA | TGTGCCAGCTCCCAGTCTCGACAGGGCCGCAATCAGCCCCAGCATTTT | CASSQSRQGRNQPQHF
NA | TRBJ2-1 | TRBV7-9 | few | TGTGCCAGCAGCTTCGGTTTGGGAACCTACGGGGAGCAGTTCTTC | CASSFGLGTYGEQFF
NA | TRBJ2-1 | TRBV19 | NA | TGTGCCAGTAAGGGGCCAGGGGAGCAGTTCTTC | CASKGPGEQFF
NA | TRBJ1-4 | TRBV29-1 | once | TGCAGCGCTAATCTGGCAGCTGAAAAACTGTTTTTT | CSANLAAEKLFF
NA | TRBJ2-7 | TRBV7-2 | NA | TGTGCCAGCAGCTCCCCGGCGGGACAGAGTCACGAGCAGTACTTC | CASSSPAGQSHEQYF
NA | TRBJ1-1 | TRBV6-5 | NA | TGTGCCAGCAGTTACTCGCGATGGGGGGTTACTGAAGCTTTCTTT | CASSYSRWGVTEAFF
TRBD1 | TRBJ1-4 | TRBV4-1 | NA | TGCGCCAGCAGCCAAGGATCAGGGGGTGTTGAAAAACTGTTTTTT | CASSQGSGGVEKLFF
NA | TRBJ2-2 | TRBV19 | NA | TGTGCCAGTAGTATAAGAGGGGCCGGGAACACCGGGGAGCTGTTTTTT | CASSIRGAGNTGELFF
TRBD1 | TRBJ1-1 | TRBV5-1 | NA | TGCGCCAGCAGCCTAGCCAGGGGGGACACTGAAGCTTTCTTT | CASSLARGDTEAFF
NA | TRBJ1-1 | TRBV6-2/TRBV6-3 | NA | TGTGCCAGCAGTTACTCCCCTTCCCTTCGAGGTTGCTTCTTT | CASSYSPSLRGCFF
NA | TRBJ1-5 | TRBV10-1 | NA | TGCGCCAGCAGTATCCGTTATAGCAATCAGCCCCAGCATTTT | CASSIRYSNQPQHF
TRBD1 | TRBJ1-2 | TRBV27 | NA | TGTGCCAGCAGGCTCGCCGGGGACAGGTGGGGCTACACCTTC | CASRLAGDRWGYTF
NA | TRBJ2-7 | TRBV25-1 | NA | TGTGCCAGCAGTGAATCAAGGTGGTCCGAGCAGTACTTC | CASSESRWSEQYF
NA | TRBJ2-1 | TRBV28 | few | TGTGCCAGCAGTTCTTACAATGAGCAGTTCTTC | CASSSYNEQFF
TRBD1 | TRBJ1-1 | TRBV6-6 | NA | TGTGCCAGCAGTCCGCGACAGGGCCCTATGAACACTGAAGCTTTCTTT | CASSPRQGPMNTEAFF
NA | TRBJ2-7 | TRBV7-2 | NA | TGTGCCAGCAGCTTGATGCAGGACTACGAGCAGTACTTC | CASSLMQDYEQYF
TRBD2 | TRBJ2-7 | TRBV11-2 | NA | TGTGCCAGCAGCCCCCCGGGACTAGCGACTTACGAGCAGTACTTC | CASSPPGLATYEQYF
TRBD2 | TRBJ2-3 | TRBV28 | NA | TGTGCCAGCAGTTTAGGGGGGAGGGCAGATACGCAGTATTTT | CASSLGGRADTQYF
NA | TRBJ2-3 | TRBV27 | NA | TGTGCCAGCTCAAAGGCGGTGTTCAGAGATACGCAGTATTTT | CASSKAVFRDTQYF
NA | TRBJ2-6 | TRBV24-1 | NA | TGTGCCACCAGTGACGGGGGTTCTGGGGCCAACGTCCTGACTTTC | CATSDGGSGANVLTF
NA | TRBJ1-3 | TRBV2 | NA | TGTGCCAGCAGTGCGGGATCCTCTGGAAACACCATATATTTT | CASSAGSSGNTIYF
NA | TRBJ1-5 | TRBV6-1 | NA | TGTGCCAGCAGTGACCAGACCGGCTTCTCTCAGCCCCAGCATTTT | CASSDQTGFSQPQHF
NA | TRBJ2-3 | TRBV7-3 | NA | TGTGCCAGCAGCTTAACGGGGGGTTCAGATACGCAGTATTTT | CASSLTGGSDTQYF
TRBD1 | TRBJ2-7 | TRBV14 | few | TGTGCCAGCAGCCAAGAAGTCGTTAAATCTGCGGACAGGGCCAACGAGCAGTACTTC | CASSQEVVKSADRANEQYF
NA | TRBJ1-1 | TRBV6-1 | NA | TGTGCCAGCAGTACCTTCTCGAAGACTGAAGCTTTCTTT | CASSTFSKTEAFF
NA | TRBJ2-7 | TRBV19 | once | TGTGCCAGTAGTATAGCCTTCCGGGGCGAGCAGTACTTC | CASSIAFRGEQYF